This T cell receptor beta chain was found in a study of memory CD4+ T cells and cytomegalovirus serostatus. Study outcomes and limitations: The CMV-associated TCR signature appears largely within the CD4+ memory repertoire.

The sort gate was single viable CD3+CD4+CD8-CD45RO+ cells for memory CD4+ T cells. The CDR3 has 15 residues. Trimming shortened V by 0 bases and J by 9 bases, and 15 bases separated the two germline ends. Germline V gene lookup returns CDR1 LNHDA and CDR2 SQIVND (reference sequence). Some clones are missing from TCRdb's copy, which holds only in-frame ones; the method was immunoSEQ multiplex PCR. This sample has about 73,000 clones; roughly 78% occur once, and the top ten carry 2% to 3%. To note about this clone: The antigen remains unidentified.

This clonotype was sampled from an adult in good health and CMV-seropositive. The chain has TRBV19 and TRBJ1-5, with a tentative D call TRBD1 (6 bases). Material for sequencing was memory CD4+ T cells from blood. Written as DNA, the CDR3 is TGTGCCAGTAGTATAGATTACAGGGAAAGGGTGCCCCAGCATTTT. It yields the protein CASSIDYRERVPQHF.